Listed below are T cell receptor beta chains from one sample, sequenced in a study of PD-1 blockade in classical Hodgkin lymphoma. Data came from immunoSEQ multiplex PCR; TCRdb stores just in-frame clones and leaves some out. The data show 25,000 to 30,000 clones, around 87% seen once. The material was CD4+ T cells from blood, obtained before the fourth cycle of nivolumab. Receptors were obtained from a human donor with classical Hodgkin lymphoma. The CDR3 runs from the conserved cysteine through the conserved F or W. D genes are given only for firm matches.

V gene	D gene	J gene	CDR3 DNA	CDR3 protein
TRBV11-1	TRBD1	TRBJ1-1	TGTGCCAGCAGCTTAGAAGGACAGGCCAACACTGAAGCTTTCTTT	CASSLEGQANTEAFF
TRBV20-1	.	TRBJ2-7	TGCAGTGCTAGAGGGGGTGGGGAGCAGTACTTC	CSARGGGEQYF
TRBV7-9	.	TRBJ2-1	TGTGCCAGCAGCTTAGCGGGCGGCAATGAGCAGTTCTTC	CASSLAGGNEQFF
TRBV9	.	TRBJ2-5	TGTGCCAGCAGCAACTCAGAGACCCAGTACTTC	CASSNSETQYF
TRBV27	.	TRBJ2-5	TGTGCCAGCAGTAACCGGGGGCAGGGAGAGACCCAGTACTTC	CASSNRGQGETQYF
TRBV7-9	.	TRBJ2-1	TGTGCCAGCAGACCGACTGACAGCCTCTCCTACAATGAGCAGTTCTTC	CASRPTDSLSYNEQFF
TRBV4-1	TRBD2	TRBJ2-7	TGCGCCAGCAGCCAACGTTACCAGAACCCGGGACTAGCGGGAGTCTACGAGCAGTACTTC	CASSQRYQNPGLAGVYEQYF
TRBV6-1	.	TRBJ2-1	TGTGCCAGCAGTTTTTCAGACTGGGGAGGCAATGAGCAGTTCTTC	CASSFSDWGGNEQFF
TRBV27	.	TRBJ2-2	TGTGCCAGCATCAGCAGGGGGGGGGCCGGGGAGCTGTTTTTT	CASISRGGAGELFF
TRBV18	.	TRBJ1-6	TGTGCCAGCCAACCGACGACCGGGGCCTCCCTCCACTTT	CASQPTTGASLHF
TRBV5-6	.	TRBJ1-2	TGTGCCAGCAGCTCGGAAGCTACAGGGTTTGGCGGCTACACCTTC	CASSSEATGFGGYTF
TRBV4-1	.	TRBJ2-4	TGCGCCAGCAGCCTCTCGACCGTAGCCAAAAACATTCAGTACTTC	CASSLSTVAKNIQYF
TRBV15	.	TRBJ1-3	TGTGCCACCAGCAGAACGCAGGGTTTCGGAAACACCATATATTTT	CATSRTQGFGNTIYF
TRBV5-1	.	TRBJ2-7	TGCGCCAGCAGCCATGGGGGCTACGAGCAGTACTTC	CASSHGGYEQYF